These T cell receptor beta chains were read from a single sample in a study of cytomegalovirus exposure and HLA in healthy donors. Sequencing was performed with immunoSEQ multiplex PCR; in TCRdb, only in-frame clones are kept and a portion is missing. The sample records about 140,000 clones, 73% being singletons. The source material was PBMCs. These receptors all stem from a human donor in good health. CDR3s include the opening cysteine and the closing phenylalanine or tryptophan. The D gene is left open where the match is weak. Expanded clones get a size class; other rows say once, few or many, or leave the size out.

abundance	j_gene	d_gene	v_gene	CDR3nt	CDR3aa
NA	TRBJ1-1	NA	TRBV6-5	TGTGCCAGCACAGCCATGACGGGGAACACTGAAGCTTTCTTT	CASTAMTGNTEAFF
NA	TRBJ1-2	NA	TRBV6-1	TGTGCCAGCAGTGAAGGGGGCGGGATATATGGCTACCCCTTC	CASSEGGGIYGYPF
NA	TRBJ2-1	TRBD2	TRBV27	TGTGCCAGCAGTTTATCCCCTAGCGGAACTTACAATGAGCAGTTCTTC	CASSLSPSGTYNEQFF
NA	TRBJ1-2	TRBD1	TRBV6-5	TGTGCCAGCAGTTCCGGCGGGACAGACTATGGCTACACCTTC	CASSSGGTDYGYTF
NA	TRBJ2-1	NA	TRBV5-4	TGTGCCAGCAGCTTGGTATTTGAGGATGAGCAGTTCTTC	CASSLVFEDEQFF
NA	TRBJ2-3	TRBD2	TRBV15	TGTGCCACCAGCAGAGAGGGAAAAGTGCTAGCGGGAGTAAACGGAGATACGCAGTATTTT	CATSREGKVLAGVNGDTQYF
NA	TRBJ1-1	NA	TRBV6-6	TGTGCCAGCAGTACCCGTGTCAGGGGAAACACTGAAGCTTTCTTT	CASSTRVRGNTEAFF
NA	TRBJ2-2	NA	TRBV6-4	TGTGCCAGCAGTCCCGGGCCCGAGCGGGACACCGGGGAGCTGTTTTTT	CASSPGPERDTGELFF
NA	TRBJ2-1	TRBD2	TRBV9	TGTGCCAGCAGCGTTTTCGCCTCGGGGGGAAATGAGCAGTTCTTC	CASSVFASGGNEQFF
NA	TRBJ2-1	NA	TRBV7-9	TGTGCCAGCAGCTTAGGGGGCAGCAATACCTACAATGAGCAGTTCTTC	CASSLGGSNTYNEQFF
few	TRBJ2-5	TRBD2	TRBV28	TGTGCCAGCAGTTCCCGAACTGGACGGCCGGGAGGGGAGACCCAGTACTTC	CASSSRTGRPGGETQYF
once	TRBJ2-1	TRBD1	TRBV23-1	TGCGCCAGCAGTCAATCGGGACAGAAGAACAATGAGCAGTTCTTC	CASSQSGQKNNEQFF
NA	TRBJ2-7	TRBD2	TRBV19	TGTGCCAGTAAGCTAGCGGGAGGGGACTCGGCTTACGAGCAGTACTTC	CASKLAGGDSAYEQYF
NA	TRBJ2-7	NA	TRBV15	TGTGCCACCAGCAGAGATCTTGGGAGCTCCTACGAGCAGTACTTC	CATSRDLGSSYEQYF
NA	TRBJ2-7	NA	TRBV2	TGTGCCAGCAGTGAAACTTGCGAGCAGTACTTC	CASSETCEQYF
few	TRBJ2-1	NA	TRBV19	TGTGCCAGTAGTATTGTCTGGGAGGCCTACAATGAGCAGTTCTTC	CASSIVWEAYNEQFF
NA	TRBJ1-6	NA	TRBV4-1	TGCGCCAGCAGCCAAGAAGGCGGTACTTTGGGAGGTTCACCCCTCCACTTT	CASSQEGGTLGGSPLHF
NA	TRBJ2-1	TRBD2	TRBV6-4	TGTGCCAGCAGACCCCCGGGACTAGCGGGGGGGCTCTTCTTC	CASRPPGLAGGLFF
NA	TRBJ2-7	TRBD1	TRBV11-2	TGTGCCAGCAGCTCAGGACAGGGGTTCTACGAGCAGTACTTC	CASSSGQGFYEQYF
NA	TRBJ2-7	NA	TRBV6-1	TGTGCCAGCAGTGAAGAGTGGGACATTCGTATCCACGAGCAGTACTTC	CASSEEWDIRIHEQYF
NA	TRBJ2-2	TRBD2	TRBV10-2	TGCGCCAGCAGTGAGGGACTAGCGGGAGGGTTAACCGGGGAGCTGTTTTTT	CASSEGLAGGLTGELFF
once	TRBJ2-1	NA	TRBV19	TGTGCCAGTAGTGGGGATGCGGGGAAGGGGAACAATGAGCAGTTCTTC	CASSGDAGKGNNEQFF
NA	TRBJ2-1	TRBD2	TRBV7-2	TGTGCCAGCTCCGGAGCGGGAGGTTCCTACAATGAGCAGTTCTTC	CASSGAGGSYNEQFF
NA	TRBJ2-7	NA	TRBV27	TGTGCCAGCAGTTTAGACCCCCCGGAGGAGCCCTACGAGCAGTACTTC	CASSLDPPEEPYEQYF
few	TRBJ2-3	TRBD2	TRBV7-6	TGTGCCAGCAGCTTAGTCCCCGCGGGAGGGCCAACAGATACGCAGTATTTT	CASSLVPAGGPTDTQYF
NA	TRBJ1-2	NA	TRBV7-9	TGTGCCAGCAGCTTAGAGGTAGCGGGACGGAAAAATGGCTACACCTTC	CASSLEVAGRKNGYTF
NA	TRBJ2-7	NA	TRBV7-3	TGTGCCAGCAGACCCTCAGGTAGCTCCTACGAGCAGTACTTC	CASRPSGSSYEQYF
NA	TRBJ2-7	NA	TRBV23-1	TGCGCCAGCAGTCAAACGCGGGGTTTAACGGGGTCGTACTTC	CASSQTRGLTGSYF
NA	TRBJ2-7	TRBD1	TRBV4-1	TGCGCCAGCAGCCAAGATGGAGCCAGGGGGTCGTACGAGCAGTACTTC	CASSQDGARGSYEQYF
many	TRBJ2-7	TRBD2	TRBV13	TGTGCCAGCAGTGAAGGGACTAGCGGGTTCACCTACGAGCAGTACTTC	CASSEGTSGFTYEQYF